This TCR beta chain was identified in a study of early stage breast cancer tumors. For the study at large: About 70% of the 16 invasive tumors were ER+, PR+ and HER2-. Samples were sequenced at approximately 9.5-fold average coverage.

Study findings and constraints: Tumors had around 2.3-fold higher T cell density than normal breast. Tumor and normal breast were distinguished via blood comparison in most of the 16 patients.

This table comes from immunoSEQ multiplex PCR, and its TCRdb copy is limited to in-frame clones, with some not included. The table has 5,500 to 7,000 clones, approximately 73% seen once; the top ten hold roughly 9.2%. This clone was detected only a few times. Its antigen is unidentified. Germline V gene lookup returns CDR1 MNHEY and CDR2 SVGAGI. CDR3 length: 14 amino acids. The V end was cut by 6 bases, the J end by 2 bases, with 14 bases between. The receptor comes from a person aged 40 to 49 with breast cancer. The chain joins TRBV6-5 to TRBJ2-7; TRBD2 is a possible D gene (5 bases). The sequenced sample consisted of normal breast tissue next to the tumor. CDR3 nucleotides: TGTGCCAGCAGCCTTACGAGGGCTACCTACGAGCAGTACTTC. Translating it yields CASSLTRATYEQYF.